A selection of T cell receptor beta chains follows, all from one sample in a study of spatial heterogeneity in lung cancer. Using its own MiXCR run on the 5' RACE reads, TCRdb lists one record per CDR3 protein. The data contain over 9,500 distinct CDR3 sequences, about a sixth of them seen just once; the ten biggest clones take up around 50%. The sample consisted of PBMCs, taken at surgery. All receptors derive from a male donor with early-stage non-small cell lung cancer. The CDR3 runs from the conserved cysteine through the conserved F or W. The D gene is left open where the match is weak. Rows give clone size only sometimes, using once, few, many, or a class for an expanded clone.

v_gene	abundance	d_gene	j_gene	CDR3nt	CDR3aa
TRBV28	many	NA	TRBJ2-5	TGTGCCAGCAGTTTTGAGAGGAGGGAATGGGAGACCCAGTACTTC	CASSFERREWETQYF
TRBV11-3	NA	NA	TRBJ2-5	TGTGCCAGCAGCATTACCCAAGAGACCCAGTACTTC	CASSITQETQYF
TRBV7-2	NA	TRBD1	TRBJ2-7	TGTGCCAGCAGCTTTGGACAGGGAAGCTACGAGCAGTACTTC	CASSFGQGSYEQYF
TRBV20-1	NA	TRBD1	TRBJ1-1	TGCAGTGAAGAACGACAGGGCGGCACTGAAGCTTTCTTT	CSEERQGGTEAFF
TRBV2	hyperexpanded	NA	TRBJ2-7	TGTGCCAGCAGTGAGATGGGGGGTAGAGACGAGCAGTACTTC	CASSEMGGRDEQYF
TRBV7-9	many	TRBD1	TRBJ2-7	TGTGCCAGCAGCGAGCCGGGACAGGGCTTCTACGAGCAGTACTTC	CASSEPGQGFYEQYF
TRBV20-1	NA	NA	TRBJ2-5	TGCAGTGCTAGGTTCAGGGGTCAGACCCAGTACTTC	CSARFRGQTQYF
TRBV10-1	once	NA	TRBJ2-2	TGCGCCAGCAGTGAGTTGGAACCCACCCTCCCGAGTAGCACCGGGGAGCTGTTTTTT	CASSELEPTLPSSTGELFF
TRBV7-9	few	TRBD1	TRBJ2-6	TGTGCCAGCAGCTTAGGACAGGGTAGGGTCAACGTCCTGACTTTC	CASSLGQGRVNVLTF
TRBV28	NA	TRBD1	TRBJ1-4	TGTGCCAGCAGTATATTCGGGACAGGGGTATATAATGAAAAACTGTTTTTT	CASSIFGTGVYNEKLFF
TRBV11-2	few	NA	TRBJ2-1	TGTGCCAGCAGCTTTCGGATAGACAATGAGCAGTTCTTC	CASSFRIDNEQFF
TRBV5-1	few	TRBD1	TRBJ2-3	TGCGCCAGCAGCTTAGGACAGGGGAGCACAGATACGCAGTATTTT	CASSLGQGSTDTQYF
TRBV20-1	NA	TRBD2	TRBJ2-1	TGCAGTGCTCAACACTTTGGCGGGAGCTCCTACAATGAGCAGTTCTTC	CSAQHFGGSSYNEQFF
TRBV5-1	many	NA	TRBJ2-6	TGCGCCAGCAGCTTGGCCGGGCGGAGGGGCCTAGGCTTCTCTGGGGCCAACGTCCTGACTTTC	CASSLAGRRGLGFSGANVLTF
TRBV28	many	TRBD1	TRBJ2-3	TGTGCCAGCAGTTTCCGAACAGGGGGAACAGATACGCAGTATTTT	CASSFRTGGTDTQYF
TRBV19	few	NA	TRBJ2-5	TGTGCCACCCAACAATGGGACGGATCTCAAGAGACCCAGTACTTC	CATQQWDGSQETQYF
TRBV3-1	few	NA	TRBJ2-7	TGTGCCAGCAGCCTCGGACGCGCCGGGCACGAGCAGTACTTC	CASSLGRAGHEQYF
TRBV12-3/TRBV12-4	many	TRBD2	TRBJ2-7	TGTGCCAGCCGAACGACTAGCGGGACTTCCTACGAGCAGTACTTC	CASRTTSGTSYEQYF